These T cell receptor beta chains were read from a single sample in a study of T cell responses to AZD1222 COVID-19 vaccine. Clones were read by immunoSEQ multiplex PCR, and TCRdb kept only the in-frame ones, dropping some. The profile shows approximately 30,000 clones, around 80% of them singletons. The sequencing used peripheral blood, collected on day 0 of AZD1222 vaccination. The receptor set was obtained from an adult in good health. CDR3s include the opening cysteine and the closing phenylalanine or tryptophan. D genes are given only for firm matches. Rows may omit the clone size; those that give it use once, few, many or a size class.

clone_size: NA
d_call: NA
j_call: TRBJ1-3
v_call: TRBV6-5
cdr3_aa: CASSAILTPGNTIYF
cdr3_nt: TGTGCCAGCAGCGCGATCCTCACGCCTGGAAACACCATATATTTT

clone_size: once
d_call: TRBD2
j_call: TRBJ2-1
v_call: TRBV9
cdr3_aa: CASSAISGGFYNEQFF
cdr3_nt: TGTGCCAGCAGCGCTATTAGCGGGGGGTTCTACAATGAGCAGTTCTTC

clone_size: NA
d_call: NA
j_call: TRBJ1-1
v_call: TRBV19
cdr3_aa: CASSNERVRTEAFF
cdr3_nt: TGTGCCAGTTCCAACGAGAGGGTACGGACTGAAGCTTTCTTT

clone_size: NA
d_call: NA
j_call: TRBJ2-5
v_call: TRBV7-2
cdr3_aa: CASSPQAGETQYF
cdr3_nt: TGTGCCAGCAGTCCCCAGGCCGGGGAGACCCAGTACTTC

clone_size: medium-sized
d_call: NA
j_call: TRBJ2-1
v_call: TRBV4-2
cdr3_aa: CASSRGEGDPYNEQFF
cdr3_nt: TGTGCCAGCAGCCGTGGAGAGGGGGATCCCTACAATGAGCAGTTCTTC

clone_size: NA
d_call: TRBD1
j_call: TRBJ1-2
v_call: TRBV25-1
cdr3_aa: CASSVTGTGNGYTF
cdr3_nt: TGTGCCAGCAGTGTCACCGGGACAGGGAACGGCTACACCTTC

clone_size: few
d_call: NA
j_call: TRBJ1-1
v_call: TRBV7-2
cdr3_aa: CASSFYTEAFF
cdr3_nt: TGTGCCAGCAGCTTTTACACTGAAGCTTTCTTT

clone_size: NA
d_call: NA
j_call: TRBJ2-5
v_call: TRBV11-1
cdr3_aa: CASSDQGGLLGETQYF
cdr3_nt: TGTGCCAGCAGCGACCAGGGGGGGCTTTTGGGAGAGACCCAGTACTTC

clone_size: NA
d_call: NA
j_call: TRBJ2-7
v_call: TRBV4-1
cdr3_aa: CASSQVGLAGAPKQYF
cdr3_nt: TGCGCCAGCAGCCAAGTGGGGCTCGCAGGGGCACCGAAGCAGTACTTC

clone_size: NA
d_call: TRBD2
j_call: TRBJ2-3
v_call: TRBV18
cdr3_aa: CASSGVAGGPSSTDTQYF
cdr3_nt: TGTGCCAGCTCAGGGGTCGCGGGAGGGCCATCGAGCACAGATACGCAGTATTTT

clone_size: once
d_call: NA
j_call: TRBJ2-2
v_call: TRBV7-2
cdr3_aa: CASSLVQGNTGELFF
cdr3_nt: TGTGCCAGCAGCTTAGTACAGGGGAACACCGGGGAGCTGTTTTTT

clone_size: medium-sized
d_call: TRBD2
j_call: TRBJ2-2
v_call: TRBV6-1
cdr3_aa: CASSELAGGPGELFF
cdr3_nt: TGTGCCAGCAGTGAACTAGCGGGGGGGCCCGGGGAGCTGTTTTTT

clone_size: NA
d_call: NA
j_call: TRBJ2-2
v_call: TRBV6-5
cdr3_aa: CASSYSRATSTGELFF
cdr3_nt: TGTGCCAGCAGTTACTCGAGAGCCACGAGCACCGGGGAGCTGTTTTTT

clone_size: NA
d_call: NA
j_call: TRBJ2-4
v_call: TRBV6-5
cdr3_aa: CASSYSVADGENIQYF
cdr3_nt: TGTGCCAGCAGTTACTCGGTAGCGGATGGCGAAAACATTCAGTACTTC

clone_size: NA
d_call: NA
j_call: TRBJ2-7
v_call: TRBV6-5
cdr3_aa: CASSYGANTYEQYF
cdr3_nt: TGTGCCAGCAGTTATGGGGCAAATACCTACGAGCAGTACTTC

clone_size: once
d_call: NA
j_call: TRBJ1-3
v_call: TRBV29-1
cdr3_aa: CSVEEEVPGNTIYF
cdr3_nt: TGCAGCGTTGAAGAAGAAGTACCTGGAAACACCATATATTTT

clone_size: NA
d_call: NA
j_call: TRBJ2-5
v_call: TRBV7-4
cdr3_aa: CASSFPRGNQETQYF
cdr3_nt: TGTGCCAGCAGCTTTCCCCGGGGCAATCAAGAGACCCAGTACTTC

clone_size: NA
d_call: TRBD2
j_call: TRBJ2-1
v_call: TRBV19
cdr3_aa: CASSLLAGGEQFF
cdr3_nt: TGTGCCAGTAGTCTACTAGCGGGAGGGGAGCAGTTCTTC

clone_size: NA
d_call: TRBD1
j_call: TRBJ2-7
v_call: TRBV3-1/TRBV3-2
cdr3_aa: CASSQRGQAHEQYF
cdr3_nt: TGTGCCAGCAGCCAGAGGGGACAGGCCCACGAGCAGTACTTC

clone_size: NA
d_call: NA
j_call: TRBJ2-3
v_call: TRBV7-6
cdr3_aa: CASSSFRGLITDTQYF
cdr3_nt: TGTGCCAGCAGCTCGTTTCGGGGACTCATCACAGATACGCAGTATTTT

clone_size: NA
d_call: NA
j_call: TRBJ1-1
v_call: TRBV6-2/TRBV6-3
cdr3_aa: CASSSLDRGNTEAFF
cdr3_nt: TGTGCCAGCAGTTCTCTGGACAGAGGGAACACTGAAGCTTTCTTT

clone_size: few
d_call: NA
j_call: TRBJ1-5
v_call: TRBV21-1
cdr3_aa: CASTARHF
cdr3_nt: TGTGCCAGCACAGCCCGGCATTTT

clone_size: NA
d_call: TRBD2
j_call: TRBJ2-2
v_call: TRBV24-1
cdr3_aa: CATSDPGTSQELFF
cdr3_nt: TGTGCCACCAGTGATCCGGGGACTAGCCAGGAGCTGTTTTTT

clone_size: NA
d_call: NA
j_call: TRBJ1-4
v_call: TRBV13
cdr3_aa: CASSLDGRKLFF
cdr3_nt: TGTGCCAGCAGCTTAGACGGGCGGAAACTGTTTTTT

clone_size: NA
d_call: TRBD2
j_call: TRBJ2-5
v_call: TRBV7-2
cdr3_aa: CASSLGRSSGSRRGETQYF
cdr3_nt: TGTGCCAGCAGCTTAGGGCGGTCTAGCGGGAGTCGAAGGGGAGAGACCCAGTACTTC

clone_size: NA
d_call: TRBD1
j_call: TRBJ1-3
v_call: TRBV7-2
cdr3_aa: CASSLATGVFGNTIYF
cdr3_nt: TGTGCCAGCAGCTTAGCAACAGGGGTCTTTGGAAACACCATATATTTT

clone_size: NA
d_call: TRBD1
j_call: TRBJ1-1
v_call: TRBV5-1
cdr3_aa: CASSATGTVNTEAFF
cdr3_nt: TGCGCCAGCAGCGCGACCGGGACAGTGAACACTGAAGCTTTCTTT

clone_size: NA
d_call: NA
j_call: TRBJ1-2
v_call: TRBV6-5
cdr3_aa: CASSSLTAGSGYTF
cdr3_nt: TGTGCCAGCAGTTCTCTTACGGCAGGCTCTGGCTACACCTTC

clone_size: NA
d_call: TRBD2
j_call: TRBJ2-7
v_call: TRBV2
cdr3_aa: CASSPNGLAGETF
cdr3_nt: TGTGCCAGCAGTCCAAACGGACTAGCGGGGGAGACTTTC

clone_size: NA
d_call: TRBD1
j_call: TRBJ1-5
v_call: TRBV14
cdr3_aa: CASSLRPGQGARQPQHF
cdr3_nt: TGTGCCAGCAGCCTACGTCCGGGACAGGGGGCTCGTCAGCCCCAGCATTTT

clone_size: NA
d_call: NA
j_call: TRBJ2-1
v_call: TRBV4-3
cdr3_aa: CASKREPFSNEQFF
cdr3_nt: TGCGCCAGCAAACGGGAGCCCTTTTCAAATGAGCAGTTCTTC

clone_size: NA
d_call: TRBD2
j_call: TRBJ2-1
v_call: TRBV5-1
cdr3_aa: CASSLTSLLAGGGNEQFF
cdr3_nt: TGCGCCAGCAGCTTAACCTCCTTACTAGCGGGGGGAGGTAATGAGCAGTTCTTC

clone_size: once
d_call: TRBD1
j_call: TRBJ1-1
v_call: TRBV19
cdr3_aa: CASRGVPGQGVENMNTEAFF
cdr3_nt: TGTGCCAGTAGAGGGGTACCGGGACAGGGGGTGGAAAACATGAACACTGAAGCTTTCTTT

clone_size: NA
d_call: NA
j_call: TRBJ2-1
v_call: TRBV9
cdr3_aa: CASSEDGYNEQFF
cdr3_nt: TGTGCCAGCAGCGAGGACGGGTACAATGAGCAGTTCTTC

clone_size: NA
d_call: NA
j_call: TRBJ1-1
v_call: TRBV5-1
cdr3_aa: CASSPEPSSGEAFF
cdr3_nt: TGCGCCAGCAGCCCTGAGCCGTCGTCTGGTGAAGCTTTCTTT

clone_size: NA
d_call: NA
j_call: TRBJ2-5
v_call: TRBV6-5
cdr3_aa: CASSRGDMTSNPQYF
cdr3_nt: TGTGCCAGCAGCCGCGGGGACATGACTTCAAATCCCCAGTACTTC

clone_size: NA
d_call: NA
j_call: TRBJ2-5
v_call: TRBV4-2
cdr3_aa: CASTQGGLGETQYF
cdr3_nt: TGTGCCAGTACGCAGGGGGGGCTTGGCGAGACCCAGTACTTC

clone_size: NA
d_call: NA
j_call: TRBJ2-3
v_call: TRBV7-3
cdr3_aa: CASSTGKGDTQYF
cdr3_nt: TGTGCCAGCAGCACAGGGAAGGGAGATACGCAGTATTTT

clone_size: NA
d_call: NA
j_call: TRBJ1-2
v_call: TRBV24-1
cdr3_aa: CATRGAGNGYTF
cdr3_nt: TGTGCCACCAGAGGGGCAGGGAATGGCTACACCTTC

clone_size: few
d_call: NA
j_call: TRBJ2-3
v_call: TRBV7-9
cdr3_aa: CASSTRTAGDTQYF
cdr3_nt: TGTGCCAGCAGCACCAGGACAGCGGGGGATACGCAGTATTTT

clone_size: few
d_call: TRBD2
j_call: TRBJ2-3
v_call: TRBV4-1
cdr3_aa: CASSQGAGGTTDTQYF
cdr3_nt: TGCGCCAGCAGCCAAGGGGCCGGGGGGACGACAGATACGCAGTATTTT

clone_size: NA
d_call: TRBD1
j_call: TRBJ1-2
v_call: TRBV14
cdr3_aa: CASSQDHRGYGYTF
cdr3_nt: TGTGCCAGCAGCCAAGACCACAGGGGCTATGGCTACACCTTC

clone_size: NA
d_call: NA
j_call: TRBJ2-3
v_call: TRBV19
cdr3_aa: CASSILPNTDTQYF
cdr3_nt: TGTGCCAGTAGTATACTCCCAAACACAGATACGCAGTATTTT

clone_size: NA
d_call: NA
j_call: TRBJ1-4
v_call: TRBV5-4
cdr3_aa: CASSASGEKLFF
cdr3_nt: TGTGCCAGCAGTGCATCCGGTGAAAAACTGTTTTTT

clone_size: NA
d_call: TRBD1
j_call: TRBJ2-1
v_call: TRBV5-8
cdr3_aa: CANGQGSYNEQFF
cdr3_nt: TGTGCCAACGGACAGGGGTCCTACAATGAGCAGTTCTTC